This T cell receptor beta chain was obtained from a study of blood T cell repertoires in COVID-19. Study background: The origin of the acute and convalescent COVID-19 samples was the United States, Italy and Spain. The cDNA or gDNA used as material had been derived from T cells, B-cell-depleted T cells, or PBMCs.

Authors' data handling: Nucleated cell counts were estimated from reference gene primer amplification. Only in-frame clones appear in the TCRdb table, and some are missing; sequencing was by immunoSEQ multiplex PCR. Clone size and the V and J calls come from that table; the DNA yielded D and trimming. This table holds about 280,000 clones, roughly 86% found once. The length of the CDR3 is 10 residues. The sequenced material came from peripheral blood. The receptor was isolated from a man aged 40-49 years with active or convalescent COVID-19. The genes are TRBV21-1 and TRBJ2-7; the table names TRBD2, a call not compared with the DNA. TRBV21-1 is classified as a pseudogene. DNA of the CDR3: TGTGCCTCTTTGTGCTACGAGCAGTACTTC. Amino acid sequence: CASLCYEQYF.